One sample yielded the 30 T cell receptor beta chains listed below, sequenced in a study of beta chain features in type 1 diabetes. Study observations and caveats: For Type 1 diabetes patients, all four CD4+ subsets carried TCRB CDR3s that were moderately but significantly shorter.

No cognate antigen is known for these TCRs. Every isolated RNA sample was fully reverse transcribed, so sequencing captured expressed TCRB transcripts. Method: immunoSEQ multiplex PCR; TCRdb's copy keeps in-frame clones and lacks some. The sample consists of hundreds of thousands of clones, around 9.3% of them appearing once. Sequenced input: central memory CD4+ T cells from blood. These receptors were collected from a man aged 30 to 45 with type 1 diabetes.

J is TRBJ1-4 and V is TRBV29-1, with 9 bases that match TRBD1. The germline gives CDR1 SQVTM, CDR2 ANQGSEA. Unmatched junction bases numbered 5, after V lost 6 bases and J lost 6 bases. There are 13 residues in the CDR3. CDR3 sequence reads: CSVRGQGYEKLFF. CDR3 coding DNA: TGCAGCGTGAGGGGACAGGGATATGAAAAACTGTTTTTT.

This clone was recorded a few times. This chain links TRBV6-6 with TRBJ2-7; a possible D gene is TRBD1 (5 bases). Germline V CDR1 and CDR2: MNHNY, SVGAGI (reference sequence). V lost 5 bases and J lost 3, with 14 bases in between. The CDR3 covers 14 residues. CDR3 in amino acids: CASSQGIRYYEQYF. The CDR3, as DNA: TGTGCCAGCAGTCAGGGTATACGCTACTACGAGCAGTACTTC.

This clone came up many times. This sequence joins TRBV7-9 and TRBJ1-4; D unresolved. V shed 3 bases and J shed 8 bases, with 13 bases lying between them. The CDR3 totals 14 residues. Germline values: CDR1 SEHNR, CDR2 FQNEAQ (reference sequence). The CDR3 loop reads CASSFGVNTEKLFF. The CDR3 DNA follows: TGTGCCAGCAGCTTCGGCGTAAATACCGAAAAACTGTTTTTT.

The table lists this clone with a few counts. This may be a read error: a much more frequent sequence differs by one nucleotide. The V gene is TRBV5-8, the J gene TRBJ2-5, with unresolved D. The V end lost 4 bases, the J end lost 1 base, and 2 bases lay between the germline ends. In germline, CDR1 is SGHTS, CDR2 YDEGEE. The CDR3 has 11 amino acids. The DNA for the CDR3 is TGTGCCAGCAGCATCCAAGAGACCCAGTACTTC. Protein product: CASSIQETQYF.

V is TRBV18 and J is TRBJ1-2, with 8 bases matching TRBD1. Germline V gene lookup returns CDR1 KGHSH and CDR2 LQKENI. This CDR3 has 14 amino acids. The junction had 2 bases not matched to a gene; V was cut back by 3 bases and J by 2 bases. CDR3 residues: CASSPGDRNYGYTF. The CDR3, as DNA: TGTGCCAGCTCACCCGGGGACAGGAACTATGGCTACACCTTC.

The sample holds one count of this clone. The chain links TRBV7-2 to TRBJ2-7, with 10 bases identical to TRBD2. The CDR3 loop spans 15 amino acids. Germline CDR1 reads SGHTA; CDR2 reads FQGNSA. V was pared by 6 bases and J by 0 bases, with 5 bases of the junction left unmatched. DNA for the CDR3: TGTGCCAGCAGTGTAGCGGGGGGCAGCTCCTACGAGCAGTACTTC. Translation: CASSVAGGSSYEQYF.

The V and J genes are TRBV15 and TRBJ1-5; 10 positions agree with TRBD1. The CDR3 extends over 14 amino acids. V lost 1 base, J lost 8 bases, and 2 bases stayed unmatched. Germline lookup yields CDR1 LNHNV and CDR2 YYDKDF (reference sequence). CDR3 in amino acids: CATSRGQGAEPQHF. DNA for the CDR3: TGTGCCACCAGCAGAGGACAGGGGGCCGAGCCCCAGCATTTT.

This clone has ten or more counts. The chain carries TRBV5-6 and TRBJ1-6; tentative D call: TRBD1 (5 bases). This CDR3 comprises 15 residues. The V end lost 1 base, the J end lost 7 bases, and 12 bases lay between the germline ends. CDR1 is SGHDT, CDR2 YYEEEE, per germline. In nucleotides, the CDR3 is TGTGCCAGCAGCTTGAGAGGGGTTGGGAATTCACCCCTCCACTTT. This gives the protein CASSLRGVGNSPLHF.

This clone has only a few counts. The gene calls are TRBV10-2 and TRBJ2-5; perhaps TRBD2 as D (6 bases). The CDR3 spans 14 residues. Trimming removed 0 bases at V and 4 bases at J, with 9 bases between. CDR1 is WSHSY and CDR2 is SAAADI in the germline V gene. The CDR3 protein is CASSESRRGETQYF. The CDR3 bases are TGCGCCAGCAGTGAGTCGAGGAGGGGAGAGACCCAGTACTTC.

This clone was observed a few times. J is TRBJ2-7 and V is TRBV29-1; 7 bases are shared with TRBD1. V was clipped by 3 bases and J by 2 bases; unmatched bases: 4. The CDR3 consists of 13 residues. Per germline, CDR1 SQVTM and CDR2 ANQGSEA. This CDR3 reads CSVEVQGTYEQYF. CDR3 nucleotides: TGCAGCGTTGAGGTACAGGGGACCTACGAGCAGTACTTC.

This clone has only a few counts. The rearrangement links TRBV28 to TRBJ1-1; 7 bases line up with TRBD1. The germline gives CDR1 MDHEN, CDR2 SYDVKM. This CDR3 has 16 amino acids. After removal of 5 bases from V and 2 bases from J, the junction contained 11 bases not matched to a gene. CDR3 DNA sequence: TGTGCCAGCAGTCCCTGGGACAGCTGGGGTAACACTGAAGCTTTCTTT. It specifies CASSPWDSWGNTEAFF. Looking up the rest from reference TRBV28 and TRBJ1-1 gives the full variable domain: DVKVTQSSRYLVKRTGEKVFLECVQDMDHENMFWYRQDPGLGLRLIYFSYDVKMKEKGDIPEGYSVSREKKERFSLILESASTNQTSMYLCASSPWDSWGNTEAFFGQGTRLTVV.

The sample holds many counts of this clone. The chain combines TRBV4-3 with TRBJ1-4; perhaps TRBD1 as D (6 bases). Looked up from germline, CDR1 is LGHNA and CDR2 is YSLEER. Between the trimmed V and J ends, which lost 4 bases and 6 bases, there was a span of 21 bases. The CDR3 totals 17 residues. CDR3 sequence reads: CASSPLGVGAWDEKLFF. The DNA of the CDR3 is TGCGCCAGCAGCCCCTTAGGGGTGGGGGCATGGGATGAAAAACTGTTTTTT.

The chain has TRBV28 and TRBJ1-2; a possible D gene is TRBD1 (6 bases). Trimming pared 4 bases from V and 8 bases from J, leaving 14 bases between. Germline V gives CDR1 MDHEN, CDR2 SYDVKM. This CDR3 contains 13 residues. CDR3 protein: CASSSGQPKGYTF. In nucleotides, the CDR3 is TGTGCCAGCAGTTCAGGACAGCCTAAAGGCTACACCTTC.

This clone was seen more than once but under ten times. This sequence joins TRBV6-6 and TRBJ2-3, with D perhaps TRBD2 (6 bases). Germline V gene lookup returns CDR1 MNHNY and CDR2 SVGAGI (reference sequence). V dropped 0 bases and J dropped 8 bases, with 9 bases sitting between them. The CDR3 has 13 residues. The CDR3 here is CASSYSGGGTQYF. The CDR3 region has the DNA TGTGCCAGCAGTTACTCGGGGGGAGGTACGCAGTATTTT.

The chain carries TRBV6-6 and TRBJ2-7; D is undetermined. This CDR3 has 13 residues. In germline, CDR1 is MNHNY, CDR2 SVGAGI (reference sequence). Trimming left V 7 bases short and J 0 bases short, with 10 bases between. The DNA of the CDR3 is TGTGCCAGCACCAGGACGGGCTCCTACGAGCAGTACTTC. It specifies CASTRTGSYEQYF.

In this sample, this clone turned up many times. The chain uses TRBV5-4 and TRBJ2-4; 9 positions match TRBD1. The trim removed 4 bases at V and 1 base at J, leaving 6 bases unmatched. This CDR3 has 16 residues. Looked up from germline, CDR1 is SGHNT and CDR2 is YYREEE (reference sequence). The CDR3 here is CASSPRTGEAKNIQYF. CDR3 DNA sequence: TGTGCCAGCAGCCCGAGGACAGGGGAGGCCAAAAACATTCAGTACTTC.

The chain has TRBV6-5 and TRBJ2-5; 11 nucleotides match TRBD2. The CDR3 totals 16 residues. V was pared by 4 bases and J by 1 base, with 5 bases of the junction left unmatched. The germline V gene has CDR1 MNHEY and CDR2 SVGAGI. The CDR3 here is CASSSWTSGRQETQYF. CDR3 sequence (DNA): TGTGCCAGCAGTTCCTGGACTAGCGGGCGCCAAGAGACCCAGTACTTC.

The CDR3, as DNA: TGTGCCAGCAGCTTTACCCCAGGGTACCAAGAGACCCAGTACTTC. Translating gives CASSFTPGYQETQYF. This chain connects TRBV5-5 to TRBJ2-5, with a tentative D call TRBD1 (5 bases). Trimming took off 2 bases at V and 0 bases at J, with 11 bases between the two ends. The CDR3 runs to 15 residues. CDR1 and CDR2 from the germline V gene are SGHKS and YYEKEE (reference sequence).

This clone was counted a few times. The J gene is TRBJ2-7, the V gene TRBV25-1; 11 bases agree with TRBD2. The trim removed 2 bases at V and 3 bases at J, leaving 0 bases unmatched. There are 14 residues in the CDR3. The germline V gene has CDR1 MGHDK and CDR2 SYGVNS. DNA for the CDR3: TGTGCCAGCAGTGAAACTAGCGGGGGCTACGAGCAGTACTTC. Amino acid sequence: CASSETSGGYEQYF.

The CDR3 sequence: CASSDGQLETQYF. The DNA of the CDR3 is TGTGCCAGCAGTGACGGACAATTGGAGACCCAGTACTTC. The genes are TRBV6-1 and TRBJ2-5, with D maybe TRBD1 (5 bases). The germline V gene encodes CDR1 MNHNS and CDR2 SASEGT. The CDR3 runs to 13 residues. Between the trimmed V and J ends, which lost 3 bases and 5 bases, there was a span of 10 bases.

This clone was seen a handful of times. The chain has TRBV30 and TRBJ1-2; 7 bases line up with TRBD1. Germline V gene data show CDR1 as GTSNPN and CDR2 as SVGIG (reference sequence). J gave up 4 bases and V 4 bases, and 6 bases lay outside the gene matches. The CDR3 is 13 amino acids. The chain's CDR3 is CAWNRGPIYGYTF. The CDR3 DNA is TGTGCCTGGAATAGGGGGCCAATCTATGGCTACACCTTC.

This clone was seen more than once but under ten times. This chain joins TRBV4-1 and TRBJ1-5; D uncertain. CDR1 MGHRA and CDR2 YSYEKL come from the germline V gene. V gave up 0 bases and J gave up 11 bases, with 14 bases separating them. CDR3 length: 14 residues. In DNA form, the CDR3 reads TGCGCCAGCAGCCAAGAGGATTCTCAACCGGCCCAGCATTTT. Amino acid sequence: CASSQEDSQPAQHF.

The chain links TRBV18 to TRBJ1-1; 7 nucleotides align to TRBD1. Germline trimming cut 4 bases from V and 3 bases from J; bases unmatched to any gene: 8. The CDR3 has 15 residues. Germline V gene lookup returns CDR1 KGHSH and CDR2 LQKENI. The CDR3 region is CASSQVTGPYTEAFF. Here the CDR3 DNA reads TGTGCCAGCTCACAGGTGACAGGGCCCTACACTGAAGCTTTCTTT.

The CDR3 here is CAKPTGVRNEQYF. CDR3 nucleotide sequence: TGTGCCAAGCCGACAGGGGTGAGGAACGAGCAGTACTTC. The V and J genes are TRBV7-4 and TRBJ2-7; 8 bases match TRBD1. Germline CDR1 is SGHVT and CDR2 is SQSDAQ. V trimming: 10 bases; J trimming: 5 bases; junction bases outside the gene matches: 10. CDR3 length equals 13 residues. Supplemented by reference TRBV7-4 and TRBJ2-7, the full variable domain reads GAGVSQSPRYKVAKRGRDVALRCDSISGHVTLYWYRQTLGQGSEVLTYSQSDAQRDKSGRPSGRFSAERPERSVSTLKIQRTEQGDSAVYLCAKPTGVRNEQYFGPGTRLTVT.

This chain connects TRBV28 to TRBJ2-7, with TRBD1 matching over 7 bases. V lost 0 bases to trimming and J lost 2 bases; unmatched junction nucleotides: 10. The germline gives CDR1 MDHEN, CDR2 SYDVKM. This CDR3 is 17 amino acids long. In DNA form, the CDR3 reads TGTGCCAGCAGTTTATGGAAAAGACAGGGTAGGGCCTACGAGCAGTACTTC. It yields the protein CASSLWKRQGRAYEQYF.

The chain uses TRBV2 and TRBJ1-2, with a weak D call TRBD1 (6 bases). V was shortened by 6 bases and J by 8 bases, with 13 bases between the two germline ends. CDR3 length: 12 amino acids. Per germline, CDR1 SNHLY and CDR2 FYNNEI. CDR3 sequence reads: CASRRQAYGYTF. CDR3 coding DNA: TGTGCCAGCAGACGACAGGCCTACGGCTACACCTTC.

This clone was found a few times. The CDR3: CASGQGRYGYTF. The CDR3 nucleotides are TGTGCCTCTGGACAGGGGCGCTATGGCTACACCTTC. The chain couples TRBV6-5 to TRBJ1-2; TRBD1 matches at 9 bases. The V and J ends lost 11 bases and 4 bases, in that order; junction bases with no gene match: 5. CDR3 length: 12 residues. Germline V CDR1 and CDR2: MNHEY, SVGAGI.

Only a few counts were recorded for this clone. CDR3 amino acids: CASSPSGADTQYF. The CDR3 DNA reads as TGTGCCAGCAGCCCCTCAGGGGCAGATACGCAGTATTTT. This sequence joins TRBV14 and TRBJ2-3; perhaps TRBD1 as D (6 bases). This CDR3 spans 13 amino acids. The ends were cut back, 4 bases at V and 4 bases at J, with 9 bases in the middle. From germline, CDR1 is SGHDN and CDR2 FVKESK.

The sample holds a few counts of this clone. This sequence joins TRBV9 and TRBJ2-1, with 10 positions matching TRBD1. Germline values: CDR1 SGDLS, CDR2 YYNGEE. Trimming took 2 bases from V and 6 from J; bases not matched to a gene: 2. The CDR3 is 14 residues long. CDR3 sequence (DNA): TGTGCCAGCAGCGTCGGGACAGGGGTCAATGAGCAGTTCTTC. Residues: CASSVGTGVNEQFF.

This chain's CDR3 is CASSLERQGTYSGANVLTF. Here the CDR3 DNA reads TGTGCCAGCAGTTTGGAGAGACAGGGAACTTACTCTGGGGCCAACGTCCTGACTTTC. This rearrangement joins TRBV27 to TRBJ2-6; TRBD1 matches 7 bases. The CDR3 is 19 amino acids. CDR1 and CDR2 (germline): MNHEY, SMNVEV (reference sequence). After removal of 3 bases from V and 0 bases from J, the junction contained 11 bases not matched to a gene.